The 28 T cell receptor beta chains given below trace back to one sample, sequenced in a study of blood T cell repertoires in COVID-19. Data came from immunoSEQ multiplex PCR; TCRdb stores just in-frame clones and leaves some out. The table has about 220,000 clones, about four fifths seen once. The specimen was PBMCs or T cells enriched from blood (not recorded which). These receptors were collected from a woman between 35 and 50 years old with acute COVID-19.

CDR3 bases: TGTGCCAGCAGTGAAGAGGACAGGAGCTCCTACGAGCAGTACTTC. As protein: CASSEEDRSSYEQYF. V usage is TRBV2 and J usage is TRBJ2-7; 7 bases line up with TRBD1. This CDR3 is built from 15 residues. V shed 1 base and J 0 bases; nucleotides not matched to a gene: 3. Germline CDR1 and CDR2: SNHLY and FYNNEI.

The gene calls are TRBV5-1 and TRBJ1-2, with a tentative D call TRBD1 (5 bases). The germline V gene encodes CDR1 SGHRS and CDR2 YFSETQ. Trimming took off 0 bases at V and 0 bases at J, with 9 bases between the two ends. CDR3 length: 15 residues. The CDR3 region is CASSLETAPNYGYTF. As DNA, the CDR3 is TGCGCCAGCAGCTTGGAGACAGCTCCTAACTATGGCTACACCTTC.

This clone was recorded a few times. The chain links TRBV4-2 to TRBJ1-6, with D tentatively TRBD1 (5 bases). The CDR3 runs to 17 residues. V lost 1 base to trimming and J lost 5 bases, with 15 bases between them. Germline V lookup: CDR1 LGHNA, CDR2 YNFKEQ. The CDR3 loop is CASSQGRVETDNSPLHF. The CDR3 region has the DNA TGTGCCAGCAGCCAAGGAAGGGTGGAGACAGATAATTCACCCCTCCACTTT.

The chain joins TRBV30 to TRBJ1-6; TRBD1 matches 8 bases. Per germline, CDR1 GTSNPN and CDR2 SVGIG (reference sequence). Trimming at V came to 2 bases and at J to 4 bases, leaving 10 bases not matched to a gene. The CDR3 has 17 residues. The CDR3 sequence is CAWSRIRDRTYNSPLHF. As DNA, the CDR3 is TGTGCCTGGAGTCGAATCCGGGACAGGACTTATAATTCACCCCTCCACTTT.

The rearrangement links TRBV2 to TRBJ2-7; 9 nucleotides match TRBD2. The CDR3 consists of 14 residues. The V segment lost 7 bases and the J segment 6 bases; nucleotides outside the gene matches: 10. Per germline, CDR1 SNHLY and CDR2 FYNNEI. CDR3 sequence (DNA): TGTGCCAGCACCGGGCTAGCGGGGCGGGCCGAGCAGTACTTC. Protein: CASTGLAGRAEQYF. Full variable domain (remainder filled in from reference TRBV2 and TRBJ2-7): EPEVTQTPSHQVTQMGQEVILRCVPISNHLYFYWYRQILGQKVEFLVSFYNNEISEKSEIFDDQFSVERPDGSNFTLKIRSTKLEDSAMYFCASTGLAGRAEQYFGPGTRLTVT.

The rearrangement uses TRBV4-2 and TRBJ1-4, with TRBD1 identical over 10 bases. V gave up 0 bases and J gave up 8 bases; unmatched junction bases: 3. In germline, CDR1 is LGHNA, CDR2 YNFKEQ. The CDR3 totals 15 residues. The CDR3 region is CASSQEWTGGEKLFF. CDR3 DNA sequence: TGTGCCAGCAGCCAAGAGTGGACAGGGGGGGAAAAACTGTTTTTT.

This clone was seen only once. J is TRBJ2-5 and V is TRBV6-6; D is possibly TRBD1 (6 bases). Germline CDR1 and CDR2: MNHNY and SVGAGI (reference sequence). The CDR3 spans 14 residues. V shed 7 bases and J shed 5 bases, with 17 bases lying between them. The chain's CDR3 is CASTQDRRYETQYF. In DNA form, the CDR3 reads TGTGCCAGCACCCAGGACAGACGATATGAGACCCAGTACTTC.

This chain connects TRBV27 to TRBJ1-1, with a possible D match to TRBD1 (5 bases). The V end lost 2 bases, the J end lost 3 bases, and 10 bases lay between the germline ends. The CDR3 is 14 amino acids. In germline, CDR1 is MNHEY, CDR2 SMNVEV (reference sequence). For the CDR3, the DNA is TGTGCCAGCAGTTTAGTGGGAGGGGACACTGAAGCTTTCTTT. Protein product: CASSLVGGDTEAFF.

This chain links TRBV4-1 with TRBJ2-1, with D perhaps TRBD2 (6 bases). Trimming stripped 2 bases from V and 5 bases from J, with 16 bases between. The CDR3 contains 16 residues. Per the germline V gene, CDR1 is MGHRA and CDR2 is YSYEKL. The CDR3 region has the DNA TGCGCCAGCAGCCAACCACTCCTGACTAGACACAATGAGCAGTTCTTC. Translating it yields CASSQPLLTRHNEQFF.

The rearrangement links TRBV28 to TRBJ1-6, with D perhaps TRBD1 (6 bases). With 4 bases removed from V and 9 bases from J, the gap between germline ends came to 13 bases. The CDR3 covers 14 residues. Germline CDR1 MDHEN, CDR2 SYDVKM. CDR3 amino acids: CASSSQGLRSPLHF. DNA for the CDR3: TGTGCCAGCAGTTCTCAGGGGCTGCGTTCACCCCTCCACTTT.

This sequence joins TRBV2 and TRBJ2-1; possibly TRBD2 for D (5 bases). Germline loops: CDR1 SNHLY, CDR2 FYNNEI. V gave up 6 bases and J gave up 0 bases, with 6 bases separating them. This CDR3 has 13 amino acids. CDR3 loop: CASSGVSYNEQFF. The CDR3 DNA reads TGTGCCAGCAGCGGGGTCTCCTACAATGAGCAGTTCTTC.

The CDR3, as DNA: TGTGCCAGTAGTAAAAATCTAGCGGGGTCCTACAATGAGCAGTTCTTC. Amino acid sequence: CASSKNLAGSYNEQFF. This chain connects TRBV19 to TRBJ2-1; 9 bases fit TRBD2. From germline, CDR1 is LNHDA and CDR2 SQIVND (reference sequence). Trimming cost V 4 bases and J 1 base; bases outside gene matches: 5. CDR3 length equals 16 residues.

The chain recombines TRBV6-5 with TRBJ1-4, with TRBD1 identical over 10 bases. The germline V gene encodes CDR1 MNHEY and CDR2 SVGAGI. This CDR3 contains 15 residues. With V trimmed by 6 bases and J by 7 bases, 8 bases remained unmatched. This CDR3 is CASSSRQGAGEKLFF. In nucleotides, the CDR3 is TGTGCCAGCAGCTCCAGACAGGGGGCGGGTGAAAAACTGTTTTTT.

The chain's CDR3 is CASSLVLAGVDEQYF. DNA for the CDR3: TGTGCCAGCAGCTTAGTTCTAGCGGGAGTGGACGAGCAGTACTTC. The J gene is TRBJ2-7, the V gene TRBV13, with 10 bases aligning to TRBD2. The V gene's germline CDR1 is PRHDT and CDR2 FYEKMQ (reference sequence). V gave up 1 base and J gave up 5 bases; unmatched junction bases: 5. The CDR3 has 15 amino acids. Together with reference TRBV13 and TRBJ2-7, the CDR3 gives the full variable domain: AAGVIQSPRHLIKEKRETATLKCYPIPRHDTVYWYQQGPGQDPQFLISFYEKMQSDKGSIPDRFSAQQFSDYHSELNMSSLELGDSALYFCASSLVLAGVDEQYFGPGTRLTVT.

The chain carries TRBV7-2 and TRBJ2-7; TRBD2 might be the D (5 bases). The CDR3 is 15 amino acids. Per the germline V gene, CDR1 is SGHTA and CDR2 is FQGNSA. Deletions cut 1 base from V and 1 base from J, with 11 bases between. CDR3 bases: TGTGCCAGCAGCTTAGGGGGAACTAGGTCCTACGAGCAGTACTTC. It specifies CASSLGGTRSYEQYF.

CDR3 protein: CASSPSGELFF. The CDR3 nucleotides are TGTGCCAGCAGCCCCTCCGGGGAGCTGTTTTTT. V gene TRBV16 combines with J gene TRBJ2-2; D not certain. The CDR3 runs to 11 residues. Germline V gene sequence: CDR1 KGHSY, CDR2 FQNENV. Trimming took off 4 bases at V and 6 bases at J, with 3 bases between the two ends.

This rearrangement joins TRBV4-3 to TRBJ1-4; 9 bases match TRBD1. This CDR3 has 17 residues. The V segment lost 0 bases and the J segment 6 bases; nucleotides outside the gene matches: 8. Germline V gene data show CDR1 as LGHNA and CDR2 as YSLEER. In DNA form, the CDR3 reads TGCGCCAGCAGCCAAGAAAATTGGGACAGGGAGGATGAAAAACTGTTTTTT. Protein product: CASSQENWDREDEKLFF.

The V gene is TRBV5-3, the J gene TRBJ2-2; 7 bases are shared with TRBD1. Being an ORF, TRBV5-3 has a function that is uncertain. The CDR3 loop spans 17 amino acids. The ends lost 1 base at V and 7 bases at J; junction bases unmatched: 13. CDR3 sequence: CARSLNGDSRLYGELFF. The CDR3 DNA follows: TGTGCCAGAAGCTTGAATGGGGACAGCCGACTTTACGGGGAGCTGTTTTTT.

This chain links TRBV19 with TRBJ1-5; 7 bases are shared with TRBD1. This CDR3 is built from 14 residues. Germline-derived CDR1 and CDR2 are LNHDA and SQIVND (reference sequence). Trimming removed 6 bases from V and 7 bases from J; junction bases left unmatched: 9. Here the CDR3 reads CASRGTDYGQPQHF. The DNA of the CDR3 is TGTGCCAGTAGGGGGACAGACTATGGGCAGCCCCAGCATTTT.

This clone showed up just a few times. In DNA, the CDR3 is TGTGCCAGCACCACGAGCCTCACCCTGAACACTGAAGCTTTCTTT. Its protein product is CASTTSLTLNTEAFF. V gene TRBV5-6 combines with J gene TRBJ1-1, with D unresolved. V lost 6 bases and J lost 0, with 15 bases in between. This CDR3 has 15 amino acids. CDR1 is SGHDT, CDR2 YYEEEE, per germline.

The rearrangement joins TRBV3-1 (or the pseudogene TRBV3-2) to TRBJ2-5; D possibly corresponds to TRBD2 (6 bases). The CDR3 sequence is 14 residues long. Germline V gene lookup returns CDR1 LGHDT and CDR2 YNNKEL (reference sequence). Trimming removed 3 bases at V and 5 bases at J, with 13 bases between. The CDR3 spells CASSQWAGIETQYF. Here the CDR3 DNA reads TGTGCCAGCAGCCAGTGGGCGGGGATTGAGACCCAGTACTTC.

This chain joins TRBV5-4 and TRBJ2-3; TRBD1 aligns across 10 bases. V was clipped by 4 bases and J by 5 bases; unmatched bases: 7. Germline V CDR1 and CDR2: SGHNT, YYREEE (reference sequence). This CDR3 is built from 15 residues. The CDR3 coding sequence is TGTGCCAGCAGCCTCAGACAGGGGGCTATAGATACGCAGTATTTT. Amino acid sequence: CASSLRQGAIDTQYF.

The chain couples TRBV3-1 (or the pseudogene TRBV3-2) to TRBJ2-1; the D is unclear. V dropped 6 bases and J dropped 4 bases, with 10 bases sitting between them. Looked up from germline, CDR1 is LGHDT and CDR2 is YNNKEL (reference sequence). This CDR3 region has 13 residues. The CDR3 bases are TGTGCCAGCAGGATGGGCCGGTACAATGAGCAGTTCTTC. Its protein product is CASRMGRYNEQFF.

CDR3 amino acids: CASIVTGFEAFF. In DNA form, the CDR3 reads TGTGCCAGCATCGTAACAGGGTTTGAAGCTTTCTTT. The chain carries TRBV6-5 and TRBJ1-1, with D perhaps TRBD1 (6 bases). CDR1 is MNHEY and CDR2 is SVGAGI in the germline V gene. V lost 7 bases and J 7 bases, leaving 13 bases between the germline ends. The CDR3 has 12 amino acids.

V is TRBV27 and J is TRBJ1-5; D perhaps matches TRBD1 (5 bases). The ends were cut back, 8 bases at V and 3 bases at J, with 5 bases in the middle. CDR1 MNHEY and CDR2 SMNVEV come from the germline V gene (reference sequence). The CDR3 runs to 11 residues. CDR3: CASGHNQPQHF. The CDR3 DNA reads TGTGCCAGCGGACACAATCAGCCCCAGCATTTT.

The chain employs TRBV18 and TRBJ1-4; TRBD1 matches at 7 bases. J was trimmed by 0 bases and V by 6 bases; bases with no gene match: 16. CDR3 size: 19 residues. Germline-derived CDR1 and CDR2 are KGHSH and LQKENI. The CDR3 sequence is CASSRNRQGGTTTNEKLFF. The CDR3 DNA reads TGTGCCAGCTCTCGCAATAGACAGGGCGGAACTACAACTAATGAAAAACTGTTTTTT.

The chain is built from TRBV5-1 and TRBJ1-1; D gene uncertain. In germline, CDR1 is SGHRS, CDR2 YFSETQ. This CDR3 is 13 amino acids long. Trimming took 2 bases from V and 0 from J, leaving 5 bases between them. This chain's CDR3 is CASSFRVNTEAFF. For the CDR3, the DNA is TGCGCCAGCAGCTTTCGGGTGAACACTGAAGCTTTCTTT.

This chain connects TRBV6-5 to TRBJ1-3; 9 bases agree with TRBD1. The CDR3 is 15 residues long. Germline V gene data show CDR1 as MNHEY and CDR2 as SVGAGI. Trimming at V came to 6 bases and at J to 4 bases, leaving 7 bases not matched to a gene. The CDR3 DNA follows: TGTGCCAGCAGGTCGGACAGGGGCAACGGAAACACCATATATTTT. Translating it yields CASRSDRGNGNTIYF.